This is a list of T cell receptor beta chains from one sample in a study of vaccination and CD4 T cells after COVID-19. The antigens these receptors bind are not known. From the PCR reads, TCRdb called clonotypes with MiXCR, one entry per CDR3 protein. The data show 7,000 to 9,000 distinct CDR3 sequences, over 40% seen once. Sequences were obtained from CD4+ T cells from blood, cultured in vitro. Receptors were obtained from a human donor in good health. Each CDR3 is given with its conserved first and last residue. A D gene is named only where the DNA matches it firmly. The size entry is marked missing in some rows and otherwise reads once, few, many or a size class.

CDR3 protein	CDR3 DNA	D gene	clone size	J gene	V gene
CASRLLFGTGVGTNYGYTF	TGTGCCAGTAGACTCCTGTTTGGGACAGGGGTCGGAACTAACTATGGCTACACCTTC	TRBD1	.	TRBJ1-2	TRBV19
CSARAHRVGGGYTF	TGCAGTGCTAGAGCTCATAGGGTGGGCGGTGGCTACACCTTC	.	.	TRBJ1-2	TRBV20-1
CASSIGGTNTGELFF	TGTGCCAGTAGTATCGGCGGGACGAACACCGGGGAGCTGTTTTTT	.	few	TRBJ2-2	TRBV19
CATSRGQLYEQYF	TGTGCCACCAGCAGAGGGCAGCTCTACGAGCAGTACTTC	.	medium-sized	TRBJ2-7	TRBV15
CASSHMGQGEHSNTGELFF	TGTGCCAGCAGTCACATGGGACAGGGAGAGCACTCGAACACCGGGGAGCTGTTTTTT	.	.	TRBJ2-2	TRBV21-1
CATWYYRAGALYNEQFF	TGTGCCACGTGGTACTATAGAGCGGGAGCCCTCTACAATGAGCAGTTCTTC	TRBD2	.	TRBJ2-1	TRBV15
CASSSPQLAGYEQYF	TGTGCCAGCAGTTCCCCTCAACTAGCGGGCTACGAGCAGTACTTC	TRBD2	.	TRBJ2-7	TRBV6-5
CASSESGRGLYPNTEAFF	TGCGCCAGCAGTGAGTCGGGCAGGGGGCTGTATCCGAACACTGAAGCTTTCTTT	TRBD1	.	TRBJ1-1	TRBV10-2
CAGEGQKSSYEQYF	TGTGCCGGGGAGGGACAGAAAAGCTCCTACGAGCAGTACTTC	.	.	TRBJ2-7	TRBV21-1
CASSEPGANTEAFF	TGCGCCAGCAGTGAGCCAGGGGCGAACACTGAAGCTTTCTTT	.	few	TRBJ1-1	TRBV10-1
CASSLALGGGHYGYTF	TGTGCCAGCAGCTTAGCTCTCGGGGGCGGACACTATGGCTACACCTTC	.	.	TRBJ1-2	TRBV7-8
CASSLVVTVNQPQHF	TGTGCCAGCAGCTTAGTGGTGACAGTAAATCAGCCCCAGCATTTT	.	once	TRBJ1-5	TRBV7-8
CASSYVQARDTEAFF	TGTGCCAGCAGTTACGTACAGGCCCGGGACACTGAAGCTTTCTTT	.	.	TRBJ1-1	TRBV6-5
CASSGAYSGQKNYGYTF	TGTGCCAGCAGTGGAGCCTACTCGGGACAGAAGAACTATGGCTACACCTTC	TRBD1	.	TRBJ1-2	TRBV6-1
CASTDRSDLNTIYF	TGTGCCAGCACCGACAGGAGCGATTTAAACACCATATATTTT	.	.	TRBJ1-3	TRBV2
CASRGGTYEQYF	TGTGCCAGCCGGGGAGGAACCTACGAGCAGTACTTC	.	once	TRBJ2-7	TRBV12-3/TRBV12-4
CASSRSHTQGAWGYTF	TGCGCCAGCAGCCGCTCCCATACACAGGGGGCTTGGGGCTACACCTTC	TRBD1	.	TRBJ1-2	TRBV4-1
CSATLAGGDQQYF	TGCAGTGCTACACTAGCGGGAGGCGACCAGCAGTACTTC	TRBD2	.	TRBJ2-7	TRBV20-1
CSAREPKGLSTDTQYF	TGCAGTGCTAGAGAACCCAAAGGGCTAAGCACAGATACGCAGTATTTT	.	few	TRBJ2-3	TRBV20-1
CAISGGTENQPQHF	TGTGCCATCAGTGGCGGGACAGAAAATCAGCCCCAGCATTTT	TRBD1	few	TRBJ1-5	TRBV10-3
CSATKTGDNQPQHF	TGCAGTGCTACTAAGACAGGGGACAATCAGCCCCAGCATTTT	TRBD1	.	TRBJ1-5	TRBV20-1
CAWRPGTQDQPQHF	TGTGCCTGGAGGCCCGGGACACAAGATCAGCCCCAGCATTTT	.	.	TRBJ1-5	TRBV30
CASSLVPRQETQYF	TGTGCCAGCAGCTTAGTCCCTCGCCAAGAGACCCAGTACTTC	.	.	TRBJ2-5	TRBV7-2
CASKDPHSNSPLHF	TGTGCCAGCAAAGACCCACACTCAAATTCACCCCTCCACTTT	.	.	TRBJ1-6	TRBV6-2/TRBV6-3
CASSQKDRVYTDTQYF	TGTGCCAGCAGCCAAAAAGACAGAGTATACACAGATACGCAGTATTTT	.	.	TRBJ2-3	TRBV7-6
CASSLDGGATDTQYF	TGCGCCAGCAGCTTGGACGGGGGGGCCACAGATACGCAGTATTTT	TRBD2	.	TRBJ2-3	TRBV5-1